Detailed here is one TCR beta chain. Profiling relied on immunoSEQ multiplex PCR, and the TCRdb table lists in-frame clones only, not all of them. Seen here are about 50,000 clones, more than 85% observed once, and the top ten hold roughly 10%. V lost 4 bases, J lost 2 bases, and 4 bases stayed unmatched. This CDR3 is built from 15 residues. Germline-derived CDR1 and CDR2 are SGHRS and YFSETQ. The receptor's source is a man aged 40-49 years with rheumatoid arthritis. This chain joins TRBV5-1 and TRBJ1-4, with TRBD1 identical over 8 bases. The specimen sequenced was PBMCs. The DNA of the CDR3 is TGCGCCAGCAGCCCGCGGACAGGGACTAATGAAAAACTGTTTTTT. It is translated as CASSPRTGTNEKLFF.